The following is a T cell receptor beta chain sequence with its context. The data originate from a study of blood T cell repertoires in COVID-19. Study at large: The samples span acute and convalescent COVID-19 from the United States, Italy and Spain. T cells, B-cell-depleted T cells, or PBMCs supplied cDNA or gDNA.

As processed by the authors: The assay estimated nucleated cells by amplifying reference gene primers. The data were produced by immunoSEQ multiplex PCR, yet TCRdb's version contains in-frame clones alone and is incomplete. V and J calls and clone size come straight from that table; D and trimming were deduced from the DNA. This sample carries 150,000 to 200,000 clones, around 87% of them seen once, and the ten largest clones take around 2.6%. This CDR3 has 15 residues. In germline, CDR1 is LNHDA, CDR2 SQIVND (reference sequence). Between the trimmed V and J ends, which lost 5 bases and 6 bases, there was a span of 17 bases.

The rearrangement joins TRBV19 to TRBJ1-3; D remains unclear. This receptor was obtained from a man in his forties or fifties with active or convalescent COVID-19. Sequencing used peripheral blood. The chain's CDR3 is CASSPGPGYENTIYF. In DNA, the CDR3 is TGTGCCAGTAGTCCGGGTCCTGGATATGAAAACACCATATATTTT.